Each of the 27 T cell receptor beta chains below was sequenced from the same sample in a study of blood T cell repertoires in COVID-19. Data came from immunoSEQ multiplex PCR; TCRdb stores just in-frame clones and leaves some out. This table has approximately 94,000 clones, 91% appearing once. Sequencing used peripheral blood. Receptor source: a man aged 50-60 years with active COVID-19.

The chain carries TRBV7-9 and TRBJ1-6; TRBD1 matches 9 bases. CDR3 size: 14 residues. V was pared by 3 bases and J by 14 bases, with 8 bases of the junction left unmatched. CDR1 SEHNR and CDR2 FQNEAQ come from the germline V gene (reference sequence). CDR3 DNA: TGTGCCAGCAGCTTCGAGGACAGGGGAATCACCCTCCACTTT. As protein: CASSFEDRGITLHF.

As DNA, the CDR3 is TGTGCCAGCAGCTTGGATTCGGTGACTTTTCAGTTCTTC. This translates into CASSLDSVTFQFF. V is TRBV5-4 and J is TRBJ2-1; D is undetermined. Trimming pared 0 bases from V and 13 bases from J, leaving 14 bases between. This CDR3 region has 13 residues. The germline V gene encodes CDR1 SGHNT and CDR2 YYREEE (reference sequence).

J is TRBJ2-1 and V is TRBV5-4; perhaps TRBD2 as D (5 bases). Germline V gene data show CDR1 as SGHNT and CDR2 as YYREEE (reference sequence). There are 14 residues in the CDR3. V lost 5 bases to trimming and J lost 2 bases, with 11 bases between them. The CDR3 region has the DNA TGTGCCAGCAGTTACGGGAATGCCTACAATGAGCAGTTCTTC. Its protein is CASSYGNAYNEQFF. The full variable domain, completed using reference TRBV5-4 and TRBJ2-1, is ETGVTQSPTHLIKTRGQQVTLRCSSQSGHNTVSWYQQALGQGPQFIFQYYREEENGRGNFPPRFSGLQFPNYSSELNVNALELDDSALYLCASSYGNAYNEQFFGPGTRLTVL.

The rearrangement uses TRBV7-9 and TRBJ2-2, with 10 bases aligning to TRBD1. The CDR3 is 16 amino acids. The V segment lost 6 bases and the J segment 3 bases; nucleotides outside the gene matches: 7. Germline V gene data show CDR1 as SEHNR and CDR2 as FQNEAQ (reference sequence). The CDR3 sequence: CASRYRDRGYTGELFF. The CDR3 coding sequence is TGTGCCAGCAGGTACCGGGACAGGGGTTACACCGGGGAGCTGTTTTTT.

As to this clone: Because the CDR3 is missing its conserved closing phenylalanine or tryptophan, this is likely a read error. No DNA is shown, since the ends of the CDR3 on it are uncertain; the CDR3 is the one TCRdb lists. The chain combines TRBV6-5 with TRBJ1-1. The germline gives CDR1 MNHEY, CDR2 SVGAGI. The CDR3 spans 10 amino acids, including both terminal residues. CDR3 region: CASGRKDCGG.

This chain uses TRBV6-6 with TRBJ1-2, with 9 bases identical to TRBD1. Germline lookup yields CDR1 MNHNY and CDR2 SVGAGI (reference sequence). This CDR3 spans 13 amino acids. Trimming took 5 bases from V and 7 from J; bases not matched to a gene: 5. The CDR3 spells CASSPTGGGGYTF. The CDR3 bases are TGTGCCAGCAGTCCGACAGGGGGGGGTGGCTACACCTTC.

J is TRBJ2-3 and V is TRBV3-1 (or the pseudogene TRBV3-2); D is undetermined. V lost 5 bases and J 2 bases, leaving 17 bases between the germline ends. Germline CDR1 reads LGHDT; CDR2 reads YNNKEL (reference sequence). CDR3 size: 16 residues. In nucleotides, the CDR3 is TGTGCCAGCAGCAAAGGCGGCGGTCCTCACACAGATACGCAGTATTTT. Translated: CASSKGGGPHTDTQYF.

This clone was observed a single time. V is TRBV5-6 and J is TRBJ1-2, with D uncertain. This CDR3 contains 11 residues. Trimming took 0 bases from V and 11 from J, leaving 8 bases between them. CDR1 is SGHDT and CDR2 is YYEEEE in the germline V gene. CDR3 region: CASSLVAVYTF. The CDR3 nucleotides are TGTGCCAGCAGCTTGGTGGCCGTTTACACCTTC.

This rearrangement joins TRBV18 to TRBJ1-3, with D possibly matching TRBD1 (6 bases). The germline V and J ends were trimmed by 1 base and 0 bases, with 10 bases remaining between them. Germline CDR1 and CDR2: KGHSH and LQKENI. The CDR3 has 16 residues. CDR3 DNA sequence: TGTGCCAGCTCACCACGGCCAGGGGTCTCTGGAAACACCATATATTTT. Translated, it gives CASSPRPGVSGNTIYF.

CDR3 in amino acids: CATSDPRAANYGYTF. The CDR3 bases are TGTGCCACCAGTGATCCCAGGGCCGCTAACTATGGCTACACCTTC. The V gene is TRBV24-1, the J gene TRBJ1-2; D may be TRBD1 (5 bases). The V and J ends lost 3 bases and 0 bases respectively, with 10 bases between them. From germline, CDR1 is KGHDR and CDR2 SFDVKD. The CDR3 covers 15 residues.

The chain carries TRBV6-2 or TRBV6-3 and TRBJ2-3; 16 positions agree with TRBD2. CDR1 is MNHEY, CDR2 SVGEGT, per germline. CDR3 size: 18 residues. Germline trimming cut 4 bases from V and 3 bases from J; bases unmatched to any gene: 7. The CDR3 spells CASSSPPGLAGGTDTQYF. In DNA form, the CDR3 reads TGTGCCAGCAGTTCCCCTCCGGGACTAGCGGGGGGGACAGATACGCAGTATTTT.

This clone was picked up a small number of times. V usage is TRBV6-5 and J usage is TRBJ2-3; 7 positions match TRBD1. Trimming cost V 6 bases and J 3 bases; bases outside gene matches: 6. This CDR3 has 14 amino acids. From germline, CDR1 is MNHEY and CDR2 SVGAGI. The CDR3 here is CASRTTGTTDTQYF. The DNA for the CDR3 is TGTGCCAGCAGGACGACAGGGACGACAGATACGCAGTATTTT.

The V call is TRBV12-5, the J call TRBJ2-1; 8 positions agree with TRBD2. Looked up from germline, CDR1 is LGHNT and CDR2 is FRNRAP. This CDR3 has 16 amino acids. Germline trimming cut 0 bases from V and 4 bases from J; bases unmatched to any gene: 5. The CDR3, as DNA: TGTGCTAGTGGTTTGGTAACTAGCGGAATATACAATGAGCAGTTCTTC. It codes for CASGLVTSGIYNEQFF.

This CDR3 reads CASSSLLAGLAKNIQYF. Here the CDR3 DNA reads TGTGCCAGCAGTTCCCTTTTAGCGGGACTAGCCAAAAACATTCAGTACTTC. The V gene is TRBV28, the J gene TRBJ2-4; 8 bases align to TRBD2. Trimming at V came to 4 bases and at J to 0 bases, leaving 8 bases not matched to a gene. This CDR3 is 17 amino acids long. Germline assignment: CDR1 MDHEN and CDR2 SYDVKM.

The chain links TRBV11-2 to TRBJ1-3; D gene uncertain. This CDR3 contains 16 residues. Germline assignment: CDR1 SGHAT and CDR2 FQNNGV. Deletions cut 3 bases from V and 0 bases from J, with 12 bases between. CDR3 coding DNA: TGTGCCAGCAGCTTGAACCAACAATACTCTGGAAACACCATATATTTT. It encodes CASSLNQQYSGNTIYF. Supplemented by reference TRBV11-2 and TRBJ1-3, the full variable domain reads EAGVAQSPRYKIIEKRQSVAFWCNPISGHATLYWYQQILGQGPKLLIQFQNNGVVDDSQLPKDRFSAERLKGVDSTLKIQPAKLEDSAVYLCASSLNQQYSGNTIYFGEGSWLTVV.

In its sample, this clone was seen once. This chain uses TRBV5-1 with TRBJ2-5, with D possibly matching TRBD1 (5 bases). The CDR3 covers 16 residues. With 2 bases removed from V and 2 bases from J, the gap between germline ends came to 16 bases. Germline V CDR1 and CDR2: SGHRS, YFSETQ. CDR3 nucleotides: TGCGCCAGCAGCTTAGGGGTTGGCAGTACTCAAGAGACCCAGTACTTC. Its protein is CASSLGVGSTQETQYF.

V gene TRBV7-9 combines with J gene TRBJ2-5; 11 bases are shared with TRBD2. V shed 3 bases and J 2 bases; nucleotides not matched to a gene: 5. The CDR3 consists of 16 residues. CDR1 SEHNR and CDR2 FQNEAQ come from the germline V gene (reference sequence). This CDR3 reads CASSFRLAGIQETQYF. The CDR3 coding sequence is TGTGCCAGCAGCTTTCGACTAGCGGGGATACAAGAGACCCAGTACTTC.

CDR3 coding DNA: TGTGCCAGCAGTCCTCGGGACAGCTACTATGGCTACACCTTC. This sequence encodes CASSPRDSYYGYTF. V usage is TRBV2 and J usage is TRBJ1-2, with 7 bases fitting TRBD1. This CDR3 has 14 amino acids. Germline V gene sequence: CDR1 SNHLY, CDR2 FYNNEI. Losses at the gene ends were 5 bases for V and 3 bases for J; bases not matched to a gene: 6.

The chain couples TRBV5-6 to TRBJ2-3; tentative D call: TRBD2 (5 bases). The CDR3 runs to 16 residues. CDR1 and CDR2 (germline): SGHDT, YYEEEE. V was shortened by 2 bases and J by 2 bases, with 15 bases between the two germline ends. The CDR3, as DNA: TGTGCCAGCAGCTTCCCCCTTAGCGACCTCACAGATACGCAGTATTTT. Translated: CASSFPLSDLTDTQYF.

The CDR3, as DNA: TGTGCCAGCAGTGAAGGGACATCCAACCCCTACGAGCAGTACGTC. It codes for CASSEGTSNPYEQYV. The gene calls are TRBV2 and TRBJ2-7; maybe TRBD1 (5 bases). The germline V and J ends were trimmed by 1 base and 2 bases, with 12 bases remaining between them. The germline CDR1 and CDR2 sequences are SNHLY and FYNNEI. The CDR3 is 15 amino acids.

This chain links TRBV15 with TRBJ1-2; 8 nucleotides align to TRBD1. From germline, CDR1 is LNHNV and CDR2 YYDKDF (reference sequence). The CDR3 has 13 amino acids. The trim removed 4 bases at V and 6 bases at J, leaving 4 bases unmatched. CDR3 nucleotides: TGTGCCACCAGCACAGGGGGCGGAGATGGCTACACCTTC. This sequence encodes CATSTGGGDGYTF.

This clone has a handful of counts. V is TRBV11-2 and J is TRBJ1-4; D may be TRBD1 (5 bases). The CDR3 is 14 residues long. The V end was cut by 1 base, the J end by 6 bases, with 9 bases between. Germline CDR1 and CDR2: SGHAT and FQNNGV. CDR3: CASSLGSGYEKLFF. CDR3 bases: TGTGCCAGCAGCTTAGGGTCAGGGTATGAAAAACTGTTTTTT.

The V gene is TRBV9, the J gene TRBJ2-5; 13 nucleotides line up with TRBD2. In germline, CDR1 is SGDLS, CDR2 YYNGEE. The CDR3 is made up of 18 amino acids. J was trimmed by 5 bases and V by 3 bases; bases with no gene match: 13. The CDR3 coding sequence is TGTGCCAGCAGCGGTGAAAACGGACTAGCGGGAGTGAAGGAGACCCAGTACTTC. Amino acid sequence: CASSGENGLAGVKETQYF.

In DNA, the CDR3 is TGTGCCAGCAGCGACGGTCCCGGGACAGCGGAAGCTTTCTTT. Its translation is CASSDGPGTAEAFF. The chain employs TRBV5-6 and TRBJ1-1, with 7 bases lining up with TRBD1. The J segment lost 8 bases and the V segment lost 4 bases, leaving 11 bases of the junction unmatched. In germline, CDR1 is SGHDT, CDR2 YYEEEE. This CDR3 region has 14 residues.

DNA of the CDR3: TGCGCCAGCAGCCCGGGCGGGGTGAACACTGAAGCTTTCTTT. Protein sequence: CASSPGGVNTEAFF. The V call is TRBV5-1, the J call TRBJ1-1; D not certain. The V end was cut by 4 bases, the J end by 0 bases, with 10 bases between. Germline CDR1 reads SGHRS; CDR2 reads YFSETQ. The CDR3 contains 14 residues.

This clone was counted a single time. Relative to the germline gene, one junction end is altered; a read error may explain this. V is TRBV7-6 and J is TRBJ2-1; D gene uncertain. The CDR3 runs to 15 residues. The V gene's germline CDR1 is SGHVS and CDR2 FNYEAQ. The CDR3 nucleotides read TGTGCCAGCAGCTTAGGTGGCAGGTCCTCCAATGAGCAGTTCTTC. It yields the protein CASSLGGRSSNEQFF.

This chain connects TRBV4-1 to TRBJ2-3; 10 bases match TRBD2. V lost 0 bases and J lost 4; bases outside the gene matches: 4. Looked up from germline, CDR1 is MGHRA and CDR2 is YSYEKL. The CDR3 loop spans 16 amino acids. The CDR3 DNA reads TGCGCCAGCAGCCAAGATTCTAGCGGGGGAGCAGATACGCAGTATTTT. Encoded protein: CASSQDSSGGADTQYF.